This section outlines one TCR beta chain sequence together with its context. The data were obtained in a study of OX40 agonist ivuxolimab in advanced cancers. Study-wide background: Intravenous ivuxolimab was administered to patients every 2 weeks at 0.01 to 10 mg/kg.

The data were produced by immunoSEQ multiplex PCR, yet TCRdb's version contains in-frame clones alone and is incomplete. This sample has some 120,000 clones; 85% to 95% occur once, and the top ten carry roughly 0.85%. V was pared by 2 bases and J by 6 bases, with 7 bases of the junction left unmatched. The CDR3 has 16 residues. Looked up from germline, CDR1 is LGHNA and CDR2 is YNFKEQ. The chain carries TRBV4-2 and TRBJ2-7; 13 bases are a match to TRBD2. This receptor was obtained from an adult with an advanced solid tumor such as melanoma, head and neck, liver or kidney cancer. The specimen was CD4+ or CD8+ T cells sorted from blood, collected in a trial of the OX40 agonist ivuxolimab. As DNA, the CDR3 is TGTGCCAGCAGCCAACCTGGACTAGCGGGAGTTGGCGAGCAGTACTTC. Translated: CASSQPGLAGVGEQYF.